Here is one TCR beta chain with its context. Antigen specificity is unknown. These data are taken from a study of monozygotic twins with inflammatory bowel disease. Findings and caveats of the study: Researchers were unable to tell different T cell subtypes apart.

The germline CDR1 and CDR2 sequences are GTSNPN and SVGIG (reference sequence). This CDR3 is built from 16 residues. TCRdb reworked the 5' RACE reads into one entry per CDR3 protein, no DNA. The sample holds under 150,000 distinct CDR3 sequences. Investigators extracted total RNA from whole blood and did not sort T cells. The specimen was blood. The sequence was obtained from a human donor with ulcerative colitis or Crohn's disease, or a healthy co-twin of an affected twin (not recorded which). The chain links TRBV30 to TRBJ2-3; the TCRdb D gene call, TRBD1, has no DNA to confirm it. The CDR3 spells CAWGGQGVRRADTQYF. The whole variable domain, filled in from reference TRBV30 and TRBJ2-3, reads SQTIHQWPATLVQPVGSPLSLECTVEGTSNPNLYWYRQAAGRGLQLLFYSVGIGQISSEVPQNLSASRPQDRQFILSSKKLLLSDSGFYLCAWGGQGVRRADTQYFGPGTRLTVL.